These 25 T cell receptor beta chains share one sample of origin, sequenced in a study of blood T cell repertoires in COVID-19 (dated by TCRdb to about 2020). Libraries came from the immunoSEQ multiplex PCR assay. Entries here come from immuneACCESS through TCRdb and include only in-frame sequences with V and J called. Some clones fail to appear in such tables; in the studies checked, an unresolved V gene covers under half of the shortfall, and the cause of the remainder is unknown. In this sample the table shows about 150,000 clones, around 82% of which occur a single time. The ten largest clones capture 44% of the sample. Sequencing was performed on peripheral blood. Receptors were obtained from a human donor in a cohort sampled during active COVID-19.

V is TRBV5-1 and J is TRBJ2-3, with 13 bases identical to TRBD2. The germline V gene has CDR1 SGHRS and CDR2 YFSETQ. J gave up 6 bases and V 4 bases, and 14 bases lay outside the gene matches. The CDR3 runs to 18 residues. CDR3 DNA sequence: TGCGCCAGCAGCAACCCGGGACTAGCGGGACGGGATGCGGATACGCAGTATTTT. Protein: CASSNPGLAGRDADTQYF.

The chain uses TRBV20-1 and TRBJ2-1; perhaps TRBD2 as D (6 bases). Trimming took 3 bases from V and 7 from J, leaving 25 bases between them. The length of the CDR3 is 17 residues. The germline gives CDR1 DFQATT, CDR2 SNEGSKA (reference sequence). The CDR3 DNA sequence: TGCAGTGCTAGTTCCCCTGGGGGGAGTGTGGTGGGGAATGAGCAGTTCTTC. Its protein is CSASSPGGSVVGNEQFF.

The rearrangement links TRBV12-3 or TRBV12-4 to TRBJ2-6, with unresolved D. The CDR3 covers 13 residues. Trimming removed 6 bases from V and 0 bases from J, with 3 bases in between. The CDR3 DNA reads TGTGCCAGCAGCCTCTCTGGGGCCAACGTCCTGACTTTC. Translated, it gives CASSLSGANVLTF.

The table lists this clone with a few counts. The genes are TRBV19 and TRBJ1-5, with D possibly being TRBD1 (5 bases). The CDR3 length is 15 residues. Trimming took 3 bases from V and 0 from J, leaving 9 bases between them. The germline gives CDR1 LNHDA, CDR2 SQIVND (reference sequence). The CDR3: CASSIGGYSNQPQHF. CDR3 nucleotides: TGTGCCAGTAGTATTGGGGGGTATAGCAATCAGCCCCAGCATTTT.

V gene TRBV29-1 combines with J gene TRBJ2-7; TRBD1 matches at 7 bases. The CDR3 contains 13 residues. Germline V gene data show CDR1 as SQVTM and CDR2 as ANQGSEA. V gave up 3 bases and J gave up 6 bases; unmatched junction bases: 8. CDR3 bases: TGCAGCGTTGAGGGCGGGCCAGGGGGCGAGCAGTACTTC. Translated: CSVEGGPGGEQYF.

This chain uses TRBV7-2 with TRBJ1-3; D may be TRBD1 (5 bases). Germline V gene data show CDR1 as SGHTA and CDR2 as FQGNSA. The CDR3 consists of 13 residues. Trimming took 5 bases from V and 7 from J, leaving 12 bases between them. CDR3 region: CASSPQGRNTIYF. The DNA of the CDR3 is TGTGCCAGCAGCCCTCAGGGTAGGAACACCATATATTTT.

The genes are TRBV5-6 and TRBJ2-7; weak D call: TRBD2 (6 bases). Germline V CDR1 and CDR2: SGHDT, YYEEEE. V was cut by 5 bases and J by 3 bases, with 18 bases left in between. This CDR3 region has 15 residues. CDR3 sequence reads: CASRARGFGGYEQYF. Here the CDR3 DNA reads TGTGCCAGCAGGGCGCGGGGATTCGGGGGCTACGAGCAGTACTTC.

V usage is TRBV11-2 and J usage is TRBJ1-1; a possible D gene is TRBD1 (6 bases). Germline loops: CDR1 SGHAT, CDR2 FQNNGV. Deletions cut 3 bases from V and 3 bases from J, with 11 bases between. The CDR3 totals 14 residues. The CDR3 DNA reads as TGTGCCAGCAGCTTCGACAGGATAGACACTGAAGCTTTCTTT. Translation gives CASSFDRIDTEAFF.

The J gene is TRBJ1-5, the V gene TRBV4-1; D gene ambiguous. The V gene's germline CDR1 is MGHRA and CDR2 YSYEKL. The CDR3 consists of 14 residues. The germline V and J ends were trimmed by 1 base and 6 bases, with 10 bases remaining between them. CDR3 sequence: CASSQGSGLQPQHF. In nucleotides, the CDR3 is TGCGCCAGCAGCCAAGGATCTGGGCTTCAGCCCCAGCATTTT.

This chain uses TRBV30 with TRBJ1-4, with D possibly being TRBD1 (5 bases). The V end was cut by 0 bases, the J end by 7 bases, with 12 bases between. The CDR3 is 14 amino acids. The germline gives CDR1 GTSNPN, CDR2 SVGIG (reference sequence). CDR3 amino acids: CAWSVVGVGEKLFF. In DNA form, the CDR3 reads TGTGCCTGGAGTGTCGTAGGGGTGGGTGAAAAACTGTTTTTT. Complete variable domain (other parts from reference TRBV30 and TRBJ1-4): SQTIHQWPATLVQPVGSPLSLECTVEGTSNPNLYWYRQAAGRGLQLLFYSVGIGQISSEVPQNLSASRPQDRQFILSSKKLLLSDSGFYLCAWSVVGVGEKLFFGSGTQLSVL.

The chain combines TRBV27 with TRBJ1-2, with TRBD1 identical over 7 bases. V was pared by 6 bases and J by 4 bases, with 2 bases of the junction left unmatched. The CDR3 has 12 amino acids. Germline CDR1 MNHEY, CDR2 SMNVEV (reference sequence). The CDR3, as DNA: TGTGCCAGCAGGGGGGACAGCTATGGCTACACCTTC. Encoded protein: CASRGDSYGYTF.

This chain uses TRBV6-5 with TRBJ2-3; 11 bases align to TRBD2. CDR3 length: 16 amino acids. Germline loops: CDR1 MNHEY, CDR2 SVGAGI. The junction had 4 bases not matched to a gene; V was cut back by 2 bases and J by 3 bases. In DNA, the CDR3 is TGTGCCAGCAGTTACGGAACTAGCGGGGGAACAGATACGCAGTATTTT. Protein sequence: CASSYGTSGGTDTQYF.

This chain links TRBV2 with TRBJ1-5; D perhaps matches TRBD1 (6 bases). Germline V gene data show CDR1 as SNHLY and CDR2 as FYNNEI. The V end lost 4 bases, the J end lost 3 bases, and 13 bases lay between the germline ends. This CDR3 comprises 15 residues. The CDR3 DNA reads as TGTGCCAGCAGTGTGGGGGCAAGTGACAATCAGCCCCAGCATTTT. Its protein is CASSVGASDNQPQHF.

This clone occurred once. The CDR3 loop is CASSSPLGGVNPDTQYF. The CDR3 DNA reads TGTGCCAGCAGCTCCCCCCTGGGGGGAGTAAACCCAGATACGCAGTATTTT. The chain uses TRBV11-2 and TRBJ2-3, with a weak D call TRBD2 (6 bases). V dropped 4 bases and J dropped 4 bases, with 21 bases sitting between them. The germline V gene encodes CDR1 SGHAT and CDR2 FQNNGV. CDR3 length: 17 residues.

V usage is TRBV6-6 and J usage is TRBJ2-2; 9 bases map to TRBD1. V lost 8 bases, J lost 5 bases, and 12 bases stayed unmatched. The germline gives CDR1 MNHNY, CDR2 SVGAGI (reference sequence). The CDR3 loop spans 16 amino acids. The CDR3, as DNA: TGTGCCAGCTCAGATCCAGGACAGGGGAGGACCGGGGAGCTGTTTTTT. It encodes CASSDPGQGRTGELFF.

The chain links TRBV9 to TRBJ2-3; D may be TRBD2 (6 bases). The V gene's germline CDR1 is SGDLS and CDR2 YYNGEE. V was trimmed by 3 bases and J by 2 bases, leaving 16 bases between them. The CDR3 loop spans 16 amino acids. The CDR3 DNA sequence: TGTGCCAGCAGCGAAACGACTAGAGCGGACACAGATACGCAGTATTTT. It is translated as CASSETTRADTDTQYF.

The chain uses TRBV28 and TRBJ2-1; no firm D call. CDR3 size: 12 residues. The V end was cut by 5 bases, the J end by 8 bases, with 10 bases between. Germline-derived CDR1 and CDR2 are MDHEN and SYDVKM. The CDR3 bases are TGTGCCAGCAGTCCCCCAAGCCATGAGCAGTTCTTC. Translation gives CASSPPSHEQFF. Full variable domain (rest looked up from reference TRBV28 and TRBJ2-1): DVKVTQSSRYLVKRTGEKVFLECVQDMDHENMFWYRQDPGLGLRLIYFSYDVKMKEKGDIPEGYSVSREKKERFSLILESASTNQTSMYLCASSPPSHEQFFGPGTRLTVL.

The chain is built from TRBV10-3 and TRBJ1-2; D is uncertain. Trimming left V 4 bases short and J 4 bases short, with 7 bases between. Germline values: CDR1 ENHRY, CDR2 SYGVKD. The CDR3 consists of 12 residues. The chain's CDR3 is CAISGGGYGYTF. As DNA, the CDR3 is TGTGCCATCAGTGGTGGAGGCTATGGCTACACCTTC.

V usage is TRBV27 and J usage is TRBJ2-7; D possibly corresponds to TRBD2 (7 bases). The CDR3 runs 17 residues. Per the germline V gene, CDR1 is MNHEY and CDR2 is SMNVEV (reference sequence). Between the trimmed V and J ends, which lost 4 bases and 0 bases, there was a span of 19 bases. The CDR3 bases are TGTGCCAGCAGTTCTCGCCGGGGGGCGCGTAGCTCCTACGAGCAGTACTTC. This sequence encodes CASSSRRGARSSYEQYF.

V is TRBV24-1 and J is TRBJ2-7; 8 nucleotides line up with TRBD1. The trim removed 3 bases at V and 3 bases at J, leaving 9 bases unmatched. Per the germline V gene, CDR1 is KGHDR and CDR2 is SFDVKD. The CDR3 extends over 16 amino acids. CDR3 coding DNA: TGTGCCACCAGTGATCCACCGGGACAGGAGTACTACGAGCAGTACGTC. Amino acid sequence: CATSDPPGQEYYEQYV.

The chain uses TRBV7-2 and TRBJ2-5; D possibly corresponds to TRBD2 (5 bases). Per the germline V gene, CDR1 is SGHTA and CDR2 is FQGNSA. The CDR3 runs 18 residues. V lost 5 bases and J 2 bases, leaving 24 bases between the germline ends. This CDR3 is CASSHPTERKKVQETQYF. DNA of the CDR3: TGTGCCAGCAGCCACCCCACCGAGCGGAAGAAGGTACAAGAGACCCAGTACTTC.

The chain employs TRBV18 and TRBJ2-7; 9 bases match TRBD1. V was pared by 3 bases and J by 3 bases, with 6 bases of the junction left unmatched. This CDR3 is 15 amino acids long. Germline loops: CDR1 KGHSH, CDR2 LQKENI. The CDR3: CASSPDRGTYYEQYF. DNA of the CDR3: TGTGCCAGCTCACCGGACAGGGGCACCTACTACGAGCAGTACTTC.

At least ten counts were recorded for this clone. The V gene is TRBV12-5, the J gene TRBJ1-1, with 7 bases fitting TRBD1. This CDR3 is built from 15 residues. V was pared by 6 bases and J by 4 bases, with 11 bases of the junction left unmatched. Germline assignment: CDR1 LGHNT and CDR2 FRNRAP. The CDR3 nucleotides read TGTGCTAGTGGCCTGGAGGGACAGCCGTTCACTGAAGCTTTCTTT. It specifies CASGLEGQPFTEAFF.

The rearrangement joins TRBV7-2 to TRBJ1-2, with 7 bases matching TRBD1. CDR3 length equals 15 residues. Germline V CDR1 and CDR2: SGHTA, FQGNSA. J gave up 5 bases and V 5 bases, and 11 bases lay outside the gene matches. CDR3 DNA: TGTGCCAGCAGCGGGCGGACAGGTGTCCTATATGGCTACACCTTC. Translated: CASSGRTGVLYGYTF.

The CDR3 region is CAWNRGNADTQYF. DNA of the CDR3: TGTGCCTGGAACAGGGGGAACGCAGATACGCAGTATTTT. V is TRBV30 and J is TRBJ2-3, with 8 positions matching TRBD1. Germline CDR1 reads GTSNPN; CDR2 reads SVGIG (reference sequence). The CDR3 spans 13 residues. The V gene end was trimmed by 4 bases and the J gene end by 4 bases; junction bases not matched to a gene: 4.